The present T cell receptor (beta chain) was sequenced within a study of blood T cell repertoires in COVID-19. About the research overall: Samples of COVID-19 (acute and convalescent) were obtained from the United States, Italy and Spain. Sample material is recorded as cDNA or gDNA derived from T cells, B-cell-depleted T cells, or PBMCs.

As processed by the authors: By means of reference gene primer amplification, nucleated cell counts were estimated. TCRdb keeps only in-frame clones here, not all; method: immunoSEQ multiplex PCR. V and J calls plus clone size are reproduced from that table; the DNA served to infer D and trimming. The table includes about 110,000 clones, approximately 80% detected once. The CDR3 has 14 residues. The germline V gene has CDR1 SGHRS and CDR2 YFSETQ. V was shortened by 1 base and J by 7 bases, with 11 bases between the two germline ends. This chain uses TRBV5-1 with TRBJ1-4; possibly TRBD1 for D (5 bases). The source of this sequence is an older man with active or convalescent COVID-19. The sample consisted of peripheral blood. The CDR3 loop reads CASSLWGSGEKLFF. CDR3 bases: TGCGCCAGCAGCTTGTGGGGCTCCGGTGAAAAACTGTTTTTT.